This TCR beta chain comes out of a study of long-term antiretroviral therapy in people with HIV. Study findings and constraints: The blood, collected between the mid-2000s and the late 2010s, was possibly taken under older ART regimens.

Post-ART PBMC samples numbered at least two per donor, and pre-ART ones at least one. CDR1 is LNHDA, CDR2 SQIVND, per germline (reference sequence). The CDR3 runs 15 residues. V was trimmed by 4 bases and J by 2 bases, leaving 14 bases between them. Points on this clone: What it recognizes is unknown.

With survey level as its setting, the immunoSEQ assay was v3.0. The protocol was immunoSEQ multiplex PCR, while the TCRdb copy is restricted to in-frame clones and leaves out a portion. The sample holds roughly 21,000 clones, roughly 91% seen once. The sequences come from unsorted PBMCs, collected 0.2 years before starting antiretroviral therapy. The gene calls are TRBV19 and TRBJ1-1, with D tentatively TRBD1 (5 bases). This sequence originates from a man between 18 and 35 years old with HIV. The CDR3 DNA reads as TGTGCCAGTAGTACCTGGGGGGGACCCAACACTGAAGCTTTCTTT. Translation: CASSTWGGPNTEAFF.